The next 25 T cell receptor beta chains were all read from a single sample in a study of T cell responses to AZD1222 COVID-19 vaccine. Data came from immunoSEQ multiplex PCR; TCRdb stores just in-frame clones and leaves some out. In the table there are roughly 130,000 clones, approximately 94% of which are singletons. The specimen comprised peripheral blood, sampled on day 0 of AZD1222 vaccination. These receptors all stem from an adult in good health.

The CDR3 DNA reads TGTGCCAGCACGTCTGGTTGGGCAGATACGCAGTATTTT. Its translation is CASTSGWADTQYF. This chain joins TRBV6-5 and TRBJ2-3; no firm D call. Trimming took off 7 bases at V and 4 bases at J, with 12 bases between the two ends. Germline CDR1 and CDR2: MNHEY and SVGAGI. The CDR3 totals 13 residues.

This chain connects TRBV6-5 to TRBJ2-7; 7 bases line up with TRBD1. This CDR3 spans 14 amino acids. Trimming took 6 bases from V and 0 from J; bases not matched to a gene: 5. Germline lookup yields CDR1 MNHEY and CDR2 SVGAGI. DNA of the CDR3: TGTGCCAGCAGCATGGGACAGCGCTCCTACGAGCAGTACTTC. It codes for CASSMGQRSYEQYF.

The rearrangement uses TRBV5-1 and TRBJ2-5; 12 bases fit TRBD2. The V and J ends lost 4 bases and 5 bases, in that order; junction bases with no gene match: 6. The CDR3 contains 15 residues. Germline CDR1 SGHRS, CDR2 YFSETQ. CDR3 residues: CASSPGLAGFETQYF. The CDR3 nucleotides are TGCGCCAGCAGCCCCGGACTAGCGGGATTTGAGACCCAGTACTTC.

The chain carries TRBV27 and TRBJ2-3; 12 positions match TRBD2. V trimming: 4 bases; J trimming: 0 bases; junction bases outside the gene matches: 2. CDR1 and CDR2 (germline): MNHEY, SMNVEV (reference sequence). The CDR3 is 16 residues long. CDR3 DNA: TGTGCCAGCAGTTGGACTAGCGGGATGAGCACAGATACGCAGTATTTT. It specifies CASSWTSGMSTDTQYF.

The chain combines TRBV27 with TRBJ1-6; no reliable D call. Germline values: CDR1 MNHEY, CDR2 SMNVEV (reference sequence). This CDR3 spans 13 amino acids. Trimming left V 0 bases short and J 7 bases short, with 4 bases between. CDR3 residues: CASSLSGNSPLHF. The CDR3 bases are TGTGCCAGCAGTTTATCCGGGAATTCACCCCTCCACTTT.

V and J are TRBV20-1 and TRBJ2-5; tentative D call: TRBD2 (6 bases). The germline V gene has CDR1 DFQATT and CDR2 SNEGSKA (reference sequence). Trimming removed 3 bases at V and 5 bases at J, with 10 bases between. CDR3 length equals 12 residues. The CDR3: CSASRAGETQYF. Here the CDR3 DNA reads TGCAGTGCTAGTCGGGCGGGGGAGACCCAGTACTTC.

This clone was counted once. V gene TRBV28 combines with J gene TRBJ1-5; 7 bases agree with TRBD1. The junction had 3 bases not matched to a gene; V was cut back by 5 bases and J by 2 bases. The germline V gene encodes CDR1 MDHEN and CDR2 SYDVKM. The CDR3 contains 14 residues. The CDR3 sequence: CASSPGQGNQPQHF. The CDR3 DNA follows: TGTGCCAGCAGTCCAGGACAGGGCAATCAGCCCCAGCATTTT.

This chain's CDR3 is CASSLGTLTGNWANQPQHF. In DNA, the CDR3 is TGTGCCAGCAGCTTAGGGACCCTAACAGGGAATTGGGCCAATCAGCCCCAGCATTTT. V and J are TRBV11-2 and TRBJ1-5; the D gene is possibly TRBD1 (6 bases). Trimming took 1 base from V and 3 from J, leaving 22 bases between them. The CDR3 is made up of 19 amino acids. Germline CDR1 and CDR2: SGHAT and FQNNGV.

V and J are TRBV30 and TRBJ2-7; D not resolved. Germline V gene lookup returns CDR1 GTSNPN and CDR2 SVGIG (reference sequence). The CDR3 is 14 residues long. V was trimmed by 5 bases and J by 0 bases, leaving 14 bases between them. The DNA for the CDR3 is TGTGCCTGGGCCACTCGTAAAGCCTCCTACGAGCAGTACTTC. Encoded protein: CAWATRKASYEQYF. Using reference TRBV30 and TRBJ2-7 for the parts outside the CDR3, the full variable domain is SQTIHQWPATLVQPVGSPLSLECTVEGTSNPNLYWYRQAAGRGLQLLFYSVGIGQISSEVPQNLSASRPQDRQFILSSKKLLLSDSGFYLCAWATRKASYEQYFGPGTRLTVT.

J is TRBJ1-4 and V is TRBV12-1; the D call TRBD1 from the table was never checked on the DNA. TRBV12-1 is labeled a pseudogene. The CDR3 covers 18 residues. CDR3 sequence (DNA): TGTGCCAGCAGCTCTACCGGGACAGGGAGATGCCTTGGTGAAAAACTGTTTTTT. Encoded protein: CASSSTGTGRCLGEKLFF.

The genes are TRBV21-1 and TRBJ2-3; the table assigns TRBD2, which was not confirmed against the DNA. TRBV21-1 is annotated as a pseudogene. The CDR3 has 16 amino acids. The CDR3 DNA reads TGTGCCAGCAGCATGCAGCGGGAGTTTGGCACAGATACGCAGTATTTT. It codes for CASSMQREFGTDTQYF.

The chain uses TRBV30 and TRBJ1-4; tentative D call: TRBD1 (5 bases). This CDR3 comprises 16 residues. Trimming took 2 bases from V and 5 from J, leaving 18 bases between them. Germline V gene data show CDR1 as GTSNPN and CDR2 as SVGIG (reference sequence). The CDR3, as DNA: TGTGCCTGGAGTTCACGGGGTGGGAGGGGAAATGAAAAACTGTTTTTT. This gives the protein CAWSSRGGRGNEKLFF.

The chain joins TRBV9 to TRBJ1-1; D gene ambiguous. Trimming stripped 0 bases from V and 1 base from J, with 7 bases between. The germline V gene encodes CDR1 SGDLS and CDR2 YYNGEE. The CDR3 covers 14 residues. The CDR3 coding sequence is TGTGCCAGCAGCGTAGGACTCAGGAACACTGAAGCTTTCTTT. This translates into CASSVGLRNTEAFF.

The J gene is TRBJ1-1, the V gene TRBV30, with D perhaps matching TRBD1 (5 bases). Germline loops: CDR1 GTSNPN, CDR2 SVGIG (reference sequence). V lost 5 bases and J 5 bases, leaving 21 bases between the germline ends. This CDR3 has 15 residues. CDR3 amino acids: CAWDPGREKETEAFF. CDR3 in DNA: TGTGCCTGGGATCCGGGACGTGAGAAAGAGACTGAAGCTTTCTTT.

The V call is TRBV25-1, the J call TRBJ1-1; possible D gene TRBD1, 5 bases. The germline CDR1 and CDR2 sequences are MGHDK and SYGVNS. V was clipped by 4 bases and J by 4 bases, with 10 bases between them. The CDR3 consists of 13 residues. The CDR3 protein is CASSVHGGTEAFF. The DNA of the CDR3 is TGTGCCAGCAGTGTCCACGGGGGCACTGAAGCTTTCTTT.

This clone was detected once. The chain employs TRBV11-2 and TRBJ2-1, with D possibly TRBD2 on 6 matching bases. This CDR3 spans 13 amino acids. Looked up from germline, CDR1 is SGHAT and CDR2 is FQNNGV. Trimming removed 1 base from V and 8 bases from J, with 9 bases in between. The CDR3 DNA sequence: TGTGCCAGCAGCTTAGCCCGGGAGTATGAGCAGTTCTTC. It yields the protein CASSLAREYEQFF.

The CDR3 loop is CASSYLGGATYEQYF. CDR3 sequence (DNA): TGTGCCAGCAGCTACCTGGGGGGCGCGACCTACGAGCAGTACTTC. The chain recombines TRBV7-9 with TRBJ2-7; D may correspond to TRBD1 or TRBD2 (6 bases each). V lost 4 bases and J lost 2, with 15 bases in between. Germline V lookup: CDR1 SEHNR, CDR2 FQNEAQ (reference sequence). There are 15 residues in the CDR3.

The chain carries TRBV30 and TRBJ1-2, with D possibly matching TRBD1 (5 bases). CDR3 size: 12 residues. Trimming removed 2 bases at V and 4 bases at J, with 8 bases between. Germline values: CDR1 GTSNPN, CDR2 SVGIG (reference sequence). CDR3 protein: CAWSTGLYGYTF. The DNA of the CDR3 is TGTGCCTGGAGTACGGGGCTCTATGGCTACACCTTC.

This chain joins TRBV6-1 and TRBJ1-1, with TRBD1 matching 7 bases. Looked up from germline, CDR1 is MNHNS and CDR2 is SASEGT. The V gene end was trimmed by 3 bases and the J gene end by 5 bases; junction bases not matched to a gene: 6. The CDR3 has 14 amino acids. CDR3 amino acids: CASSEEGGFTEAFF. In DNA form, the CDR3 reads TGTGCCAGCAGTGAGGAAGGGGGCTTTACTGAAGCTTTCTTT.

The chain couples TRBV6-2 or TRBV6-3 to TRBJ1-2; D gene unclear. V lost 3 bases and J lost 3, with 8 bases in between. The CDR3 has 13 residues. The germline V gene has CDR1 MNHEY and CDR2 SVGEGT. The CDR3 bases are TGTGCCAGCAGTTATCAGGCAGACTATGGCTACACCTTC. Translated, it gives CASSYQADYGYTF.

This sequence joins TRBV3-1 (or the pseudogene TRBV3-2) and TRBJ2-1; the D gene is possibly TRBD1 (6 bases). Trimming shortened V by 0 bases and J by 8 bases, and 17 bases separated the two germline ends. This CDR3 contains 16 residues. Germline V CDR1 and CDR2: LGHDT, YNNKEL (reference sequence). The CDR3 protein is CASSQDGDRHRDEQFF. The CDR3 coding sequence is TGTGCCAGCAGCCAAGACGGCGACAGGCACCGCGATGAGCAGTTCTTC.

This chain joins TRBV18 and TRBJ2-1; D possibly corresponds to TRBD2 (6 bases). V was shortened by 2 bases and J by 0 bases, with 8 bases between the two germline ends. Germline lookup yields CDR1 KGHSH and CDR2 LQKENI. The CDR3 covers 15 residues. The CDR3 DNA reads TGTGCCAGCTCACCAACAGCGGGCTCCTACAATGAGCAGTTCTTC. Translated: CASSPTAGSYNEQFF.

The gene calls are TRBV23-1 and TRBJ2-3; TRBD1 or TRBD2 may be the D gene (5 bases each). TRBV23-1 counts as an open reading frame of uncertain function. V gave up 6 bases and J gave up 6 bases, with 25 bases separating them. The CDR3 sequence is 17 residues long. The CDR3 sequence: CASSPPGRLTHGDTQYF. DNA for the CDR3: TGCGCCAGCAGCCCCCCGGGACGTCTGACCCATGGGGATACGCAGTATTTT.

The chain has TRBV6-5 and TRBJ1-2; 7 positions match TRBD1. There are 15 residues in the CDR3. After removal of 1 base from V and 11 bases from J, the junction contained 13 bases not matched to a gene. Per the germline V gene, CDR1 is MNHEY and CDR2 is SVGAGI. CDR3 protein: CASSYWDSRGFLYTF. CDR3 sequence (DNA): TGTGCCAGCAGTTACTGGGACAGTCGGGGTTTTCTGTACACCTTC.

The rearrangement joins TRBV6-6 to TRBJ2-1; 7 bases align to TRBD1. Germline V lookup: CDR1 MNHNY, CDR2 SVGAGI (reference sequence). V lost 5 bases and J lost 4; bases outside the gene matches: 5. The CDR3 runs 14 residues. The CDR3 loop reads CASSTGTAYNEQFF. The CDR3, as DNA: TGTGCCAGCAGTACCGGGACAGCGTACAATGAGCAGTTCTTC.